This T cell receptor beta chain is from a study of blood T cell repertoires in COVID-19. This table comes from immunoSEQ multiplex PCR, and its TCRdb copy is limited to in-frame clones, with some not included. The sample includes around 260,000 clones, 85% to 90% of them seen just once. V gave up 4 bases and J gave up 3 bases, with 10 bases separating them. The CDR3 spans 13 residues. Germline V gene sequence: CDR1 SGHDT, CDR2 YYEEEE. The TCR sequence derives from a woman aged 55-69 years with COVID-19, enrolled during active disease. The J gene is TRBJ1-2, the V gene TRBV5-6; no definite D call. The sample comprised peripheral blood. The CDR3, as DNA: TGTGCCAGCAGCCGACCCGGGGACTATGGCTACACCTTC. Its protein product is CASSRPGDYGYTF.